The rows below give T cell receptor beta chains drawn from one sample of a study of blood T cell repertoires in COVID-19. Only in-frame clones appear in the TCRdb table, and some are missing; sequencing was by immunoSEQ multiplex PCR. The data contain 50,000 or so clones, 65% to 80% of them singletons. Input material: peripheral blood. The receptor set was obtained from a human donor with active or convalescent COVID-19. The donor label of this sample is uncertain. Each CDR3 is given with its conserved first and last residue. The D gene is left open where the match is weak. Size tells how often a clone was seen (once, few, many) or the class of an expanded clone, and some rows leave it out.

v_call,d_call,clone_size,j_call,cdr3_aa,cdr3_nt
TRBV7-3,TRBD1,NA,TRBJ1-2,CASSETGGAYGYTF,TGTGCCAGCAGTGAGACAGGGGGCGCCTATGGCTACACCTTC
TRBV14,TRBD1,once,TRBJ1-6,CASSPTDRGLFYPLHF,TGTGCCAGCAGCCCAACCGACAGGGGGCTTTTTTATCCCCTCCACTTT
TRBV11-2,NA,NA,TRBJ1-2,CASSLGPRGVSSYTF,TGTGCCAGCAGCTTAGGCCCCAGGGGTGTAAGTAGCTACACCTTC
TRBV4-1,TRBD2,NA,TRBJ2-2,CASSQDQESGSFDTGELFF,TGCGCCAGCAGCCAAGATCAAGAGAGCGGGAGCTTCGACACCGGGGAGCTGTTTTTT
TRBV11-3,TRBD2,once,TRBJ2-7,CASSPTGLAESSYEQYF,TGTGCCAGCAGCCCCACTGGACTAGCGGAGAGCTCCTACGAGCAGTACTTC
TRBV29-1,TRBD1,NA,TRBJ2-1,CSHRGLLGSNEQFF,TGCAGCCACAGGGGGCTTCTAGGTTCCAATGAGCAGTTCTTC
TRBV7-3,NA,NA,TRBJ2-1,CASSSDWAGEQFF,TGTGCCAGCAGCTCGGACTGGGCCGGGGAGCAGTTCTTC
TRBV11-2,NA,NA,TRBJ1-1,CASSLEWGGDTEAFF,TGTGCCAGCAGCTTAGAATGGGGCGGTGACACTGAAGCTTTCTTT
TRBV27,TRBD1,NA,TRBJ2-7,CASSLKGQGGYEQYF,TGTGCCAGCAGTTTAAAGGGACAGGGTGGCTACGAGCAGTACTTC
TRBV7-3,TRBD1,many,TRBJ1-6,CASSPGQGQNSPLHF,TGTGCCAGCAGCCCGGGACAGGGCCAGAATTCACCCCTCCACTTT
TRBV11-2,NA,NA,TRBJ2-7,CASSQRTVSHYEQYF,TGTGCCAGCAGCCAAAGGACAGTCAGTCACTACGAGCAGTACTTC
TRBV12-3/TRBV12-4,NA,NA,TRBJ2-7,CASSSLDEQYF,TGTGCCAGCAGTTCCCTTGACGAGCAGTACTTC
TRBV5-1,NA,NA,TRBJ2-1,CASSQQGYSYNEQFF,TGCGCCAGTAGCCAACAGGGATACTCCTACAATGAGCAGTTCTTC
TRBV11-3,NA,once,TRBJ1-4,CASSTRHAGANEKLFF,TGTGCCAGCAGCACCAGACATGCGGGAGCTAATGAAAAACTGTTTTTT
TRBV12-2,NA,NA,TRBJ2-3,CASRSRGPDGDTQYF,TGTGCAAGTCGCTCTAGAGGCCCGGATGGCGATACGCAGTATTTT
TRBV7-2,TRBD1,NA,TRBJ2-1,CASSYRDREQFF,TGTGCCAGCAGTTATAGGGACAGGGAGCAGTTCTTC
TRBV27,TRBD2,few,TRBJ2-1,CASSLEAAGANYNEQFF,TGTGCCAGCAGTTTAGAAGCGGCGGGAGCAAACTACAATGAGCAGTTCTTC
TRBV5-1,NA,NA,TRBJ1-1,CASREQGSENTEAFF,TGCGCCAGCAGGGAACAGGGTTCGGAGAACACTGAAGCTTTCTTT
TRBV3-1/TRBV3-2,TRBD1,NA,TRBJ1-2,CASRNRGPVYYGYTF,TGTGCCAGCAGGAACAGGGGGCCGGTTTACTATGGCTACACCTTC
TRBV6-5,NA,NA,TRBJ2-1,CASTLSSYNEQFF,TGTGCCAGCACGCTGAGCTCCTACAATGAGCAGTTCTTC
TRBV6-2/TRBV6-3,NA,NA,TRBJ2-3,CASSSAETDTQYF,TGTGCCAGCAGTTCAGCGGAAACAGATACGCAGTATTTT
TRBV7-9,NA,NA,TRBJ2-5,CASSLEGGVGETQYF,TGTGCCAGCAGCTTAGAAGGAGGGGTTGGGGAGACCCAGTACTTC
TRBV27,NA,NA,TRBJ1-1,CASSFQGGMTEAFF,TGTGCCAGCAGTTTTCAAGGGGGTATGACTGAAGCTTTCTTT
TRBV7-3,TRBD2,many,TRBJ2-2,CASSVAGGGGPGELFF,TGTGCCAGCAGCGTAGCGGGAGGCGGGGGTCCCGGGGAGCTGTTTTTT
TRBV18,NA,NA,TRBJ1-3,CASSRGMGQTYSGNTIYF,TGTGCCAGCTCACGAGGTATGGGGCAGACCTACTCTGGAAACACCATATATTTT
TRBV6-6,NA,NA,TRBJ1-4,CASNQGQIKAKLFF,TGTGCCAGCAACCAGGGACAAATCAAAGCTAAACTGTTTTTT
TRBV30,TRBD2,NA,TRBJ2-5,CAWSVLAGTQYF,TGTGCCTGGAGTGTACTAGCGGGGACCCAGTACTTC
TRBV2,NA,NA,TRBJ1-6,CASSVGGTSYNSPLHF,TGTGCCAGCAGTGTCGGGGGAACCTCCTATAATTCACCCCTCCACTTT
TRBV20-1,NA,NA,TRBJ2-7,CSEDRGGGQYF,TGCAGTGAAGACAGGGGAGGGGGGCAGTACTTC
TRBV20-1,TRBD1,NA,TRBJ1-1,CSAPWGQEAFF,TGCAGTGCTCCCTGGGGACAGGAAGCTTTCTTT
TRBV5-1,TRBD1,NA,TRBJ2-4,CASSWDSPGGIQYF,TGCGCCAGCAGCTGGGACAGCCCCGGCGGTATTCAGTACTTC
TRBV18,TRBD2,few,TRBJ2-7,CASSPPGLAGGYEQYF,TGTGCCAGCTCACCTCCGGGACTAGCGGGAGGCTACGAGCAGTACTTC
TRBV19,TRBD1,NA,TRBJ2-2,CASSMVDRDTGELFF,TGTGCCAGTAGTATGGTGGACAGGGACACCGGGGAGCTGTTTTTT
TRBV5-5,NA,NA,TRBJ1-1,CASSWGQGSGTEAFF,TGTGCCAGCAGCTGGGGGCAGGGGTCGGGCACTGAAGCTTTCTTT
TRBV29-1,NA,NA,TRBJ1-1,CSVEGRGAFF,TGCAGCGTTGAGGGCAGGGGAGCTTTCTTT
TRBV19,NA,NA,TRBJ2-6,CASSIGETLGGNVLTF,TGTGCCAGTAGTATCGGCGAGACGTTAGGAGGCAACGTCCTGACTTTC
TRBV7-9,TRBD1,NA,TRBJ1-1,CASRGTGGTEAFF,TGTGCCAGCAGAGGGACAGGAGGCACTGAAGCTTTCTTT
TRBV14,NA,NA,TRBJ1-3,CASSPPGRRNTIYF,TGTGCCAGCAGCCCTCCCGGCAGGCGAAACACCATATATTTT
TRBV5-1,TRBD1,NA,TRBJ2-7,CASSVQPGQGYEQYF,TGCGCCAGCAGCGTTCAGCCGGGACAGGGTTACGAGCAGTACTTC
TRBV10-3,NA,NA,TRBJ2-5,CAISESGGDTQYF,TGTGCCATCAGTGAGTCCGGGGGAGATACCCAGTACTTC
TRBV24-1,TRBD2,NA,TRBJ2-1,CATRGTSGRAGNEQFF,TGTGCCACCAGGGGGACTAGCGGGAGGGCCGGGAATGAGCAGTTCTTC
TRBV5-8,NA,NA,TRBJ2-7,CASTPKDRVTREQYF,TGTGCCAGCACCCCAAAGGACAGAGTTACTAGGGAGCAGTACTTC